This T cell receptor (beta chain) emerged from a study of T-cell reconstitution after alpha-beta-depleted transplantation in children (dated by TCRdb to the mid-2010s). Notes on the research overall: T-cell immune reconstitution after TCRalphabeta/CD19-depleted allogeneic hematopoietic cell transplantation in children was quantitatively tracked in the study by means of TCR repertoire profiling.

Results the study describes overall, beyond this receptor: The apparently early recovery of alphabetaT-cell counts about two months after transplant reportedly depended on only several hundred rapidly expanded clones that came from non-depleted graft cells. The frequencies of hyperexpanded clones fell over the following months, and after one year, T-cell counts and TCRbeta diversity were mostly attributed to newly produced T cells. The high TCRbeta diversity at day 60 in some patients was ascribed to recipient T cells and intrathymic progenitors that had survived conditioning.

The library relied on PCR. Reads for this sample came from an Illumina HiSeq 2500. TCR library preparation used molecular barcoding, with unique molecular identifiers applied to normalize quantification of the TCRbeta repertoire. TCRdb redid the processing of the public reads, applying fastp at Q25 and MiXCR, and retained in-frame beta chains. For every CDR3 protein sequence, its rows merge into one entry that carries the most common genes and DNA. Within this sample are some 600,000 distinct CDR3 sequences, with 10% to 15% of them counted one time only. Jointly, the top ten make up about 2% of the sample. This clonotype was detected many times. Its antigen is currently not known. The sample holds no much larger clone one base away, and base qualities are not on file. The treatment or condition tag for this specimen amounts to: allogeneic hematopoietic cell transplantation with graft depleted of TCRalphabeta T cells and CD19 B cells. The transplant recipients were children given TCRalphabeta/CD19-depleted allogeneic hematopoietic cell grafts.

Source: PBMCs, mostly from graft donor cells, taken 360 days after TCRalphabeta/CD19-depleted stem cell transplant. This sequence originates from a male patient aged 10-17 years who had a stem cell transplant for acute myeloid leukemia, so the T cells may come from the graft donor.

In nucleotides, the sequence is TGCAGCGTTGCTGTGAGCAATCAGCCCCAGCATTTT. The resulting protein is CSVAVSNQPQHF. In this chain, TRBV29-1 is recombined with TRBJ1-5; the D gene cannot be named for sure. From the cysteine up to the phenylalanine, the CDR3 has a length of 12 residues. Only the CDR3 part of the read is kept: 36 bases, read in frame from the first base. From the germline V gene, CDR1 is SQVTM and CDR2 is ANQGSEA. Relative to germline, V is 4 bases shorter and J is 1 base shorter, with 5 bases between their ends.